The 9 T cell receptor beta chains listed next were all sequenced from one sample in a study of low-dose radiotherapy and immunotherapy resistance in tumors. Time point specified: after trial treatment. Sample treatment: LDRT plus nivolumab, ipilimumab, low-dose cyclophosphamide and aspirin (RACIN trial). Primers targeting TRAV and TRBV primed first-strand cDNA, covering alpha and beta chains. TCR amplification ran 20 PCR cycles using constant-region and V-primer adapter primers. TCRdb called the reads again in MiXCR, with one record for every CDR3 protein. Of 80,000 or so distinct CDR3 sequences in the sample, roughly 17% were seen once. The sequences come from PBMCs, collected after low-dose radiotherapy plus immunotherapy. Receptors originate from a male donor with prostate cancer.

This clonotype was counted many times. This chain uses TRBV28 with TRBJ2-1; no clear D gene. This CDR3 has 12 amino acids. V shed 2 bases and J shed 7 bases, with 6 bases lying between them. Per the germline V gene, CDR1 is MDHEN and CDR2 is SYDVKM. This chain's CDR3 is CASSLRVNEQFF. The CDR3 DNA sequence: TGTGCCAGCAGTTTACGGGTTAATGAGCAGTTCTTC.

There are many counts of this clonotype. The chain combines TRBV20-1 with TRBJ2-7, with 9 bases fitting TRBD2. This CDR3 region has 14 residues. Germline trimming cut 2 bases from V and 7 bases from J; bases unmatched to any gene: 9. Germline V lookup: CDR1 DFQATT, CDR2 SNEGSKA (reference sequence). The DNA for the CDR3 is TGCAGTGCTAGATTGGTAGCGGGAGTAAAGGAGCAGTACTTC. As protein: CSARLVAGVKEQYF.

The table lists this clonotype with many counts. The genes are TRBV4-3 and TRBJ2-2; TRBD1 matches at 7 bases. J lost 6 bases, V lost 4 bases, and 11 bases had no gene match. The germline V gene has CDR1 LGHNA and CDR2 YSLEER. The CDR3 spans 16 residues. In nucleotides, the CDR3 is TGCGCCAGCAGCCGATTAGGGGGCACAACCCCCGGGGAGCTGTTTTTT. This gives the protein CASSRLGGTTPGELFF.

This clonotype was seen ten or more times. V and J are TRBV28 and TRBJ2-7, with TRBD2 matching over 12 bases. J lost 3 bases, V lost 2 bases, and 5 bases had no gene match. The CDR3 contains 16 residues. CDR1 and CDR2 from the germline V gene are MDHEN and SYDVKM. CDR3 sequence (DNA): TGTGCCAGCAGTTTAGGACTAGCGGGGCTAAACTACGAGCAGTACTTC. It specifies CASSLGLAGLNYEQYF. Full variable domain (outside the CDR3, taken from reference TRBV28 and TRBJ2-7): DVKVTQSSRYLVKRTGEKVFLECVQDMDHENMFWYRQDPGLGLRLIYFSYDVKMKEKGDIPEGYSVSREKKERFSLILESASTNQTSMYLCASSLGLAGLNYEQYFGPGTRLTVT.

There are many counts of this clonotype. The chain employs TRBV18 and TRBJ2-7; tentative D call: TRBD1 (5 bases). The CDR3 runs 14 residues. Trimming cost V 5 bases and J 7 bases, with 18 bases left between them. From germline, CDR1 is KGHSH and CDR2 LQKENI. CDR3 protein: CASSEFGKGLEQYF. The CDR3 nucleotides are TGTGCCAGCTCAGAATTCGGAAAGGGGCTGGAGCAGTACTTC.

Comment on this clonotype: A read error may explain this, as a much larger clone is one base away. The CDR3 is CATLSGIGYEQYF. As DNA, the CDR3 is TGTGCCACCTTAAGTGGGATCGGCTACGAGCAGTACTTC. The chain links TRBV28 to TRBJ2-7, with D unclear. The germline V and J ends were trimmed by 10 bases and 3 bases, with 16 bases remaining between them. CDR3 length: 13 residues. CDR1 and CDR2 from the germline V gene are MDHEN and SYDVKM.

This clonotype was seen ten or more times. The gene calls are TRBV20-1 and TRBJ2-7; TRBD2 agrees at 13 bases. This CDR3 comprises 17 residues. The junction had 11 bases not matched to a gene; V was cut back by 3 bases and J by 3 bases. The germline gives CDR1 DFQATT, CDR2 SNEGSKA (reference sequence). The CDR3 protein is CSASHRTSGSGSYEQYF. As DNA, the CDR3 is TGCAGTGCTAGTCATCGGACTAGCGGGAGTGGTAGCTACGAGCAGTACTTC.

This clonotype came up many times. J is TRBJ2-7 and V is TRBV28, with 10 nucleotides matching TRBD2. The germline gives CDR1 MDHEN, CDR2 SYDVKM. This CDR3 is 14 amino acids long. Unmatched junction bases numbered 7, after V lost 2 bases and J lost 9 bases. The CDR3 DNA reads TGTGCCAGCAGTTTACTAGCGGGAGATCCTGGGCAGTACTTC. It codes for CASSLLAGDPGQYF.

This clonotype occurred many times. V usage is TRBV15 and J usage is TRBJ1-5; 10 nucleotides align to TRBD1. CDR1 and CDR2 from the germline V gene are LNHNV and YYDKDF (reference sequence). Germline trimming cut 0 bases from V and 7 bases from J; bases unmatched to any gene: 9. The CDR3 spans 17 residues. CDR3 loop: CATSRDLGTGAGQPQHF. The DNA for the CDR3 is TGTGCCACCAGCAGAGATTTGGGGACAGGGGCGGGCCAGCCCCAGCATTTT. Variable domain in full (rest from reference TRBV15 and TRBJ1-5): DAMVIQNPRYQVTQFGKPVTLSCSQTLNHNVMYWYQQKSSQAPKLLFHYYDKDFNNEADTPDNFQSRRPNTSFCFLDIRSPGLGDTAMYLCATSRDLGTGAGQPQHFGDGTRLSIL.